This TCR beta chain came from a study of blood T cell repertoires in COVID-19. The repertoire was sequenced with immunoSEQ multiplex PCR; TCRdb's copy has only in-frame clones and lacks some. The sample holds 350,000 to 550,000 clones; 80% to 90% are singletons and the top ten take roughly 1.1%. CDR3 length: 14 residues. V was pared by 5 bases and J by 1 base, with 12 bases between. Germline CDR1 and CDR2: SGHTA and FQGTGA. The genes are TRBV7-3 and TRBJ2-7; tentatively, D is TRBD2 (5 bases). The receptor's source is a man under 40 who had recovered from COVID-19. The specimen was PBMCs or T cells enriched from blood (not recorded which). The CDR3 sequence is CASSPGLHSYEQYF. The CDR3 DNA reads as TGTGCCAGCAGCCCCGGACTGCATTCCTACGAGCAGTACTTC.